The T cell receptor beta chain described here comes from a study of blood T cell repertoires in COVID-19. Study information: Collection of acute and convalescent COVID-19 samples took place in the United States, Italy and Spain. The cDNA or gDNA used as material had been derived from T cells, B-cell-depleted T cells, or PBMCs.

The CDR3 consists of 15 residues. Germline V gene lookup returns CDR1 KGHDR and CDR2 SFDVKD. The ends were cut back, 2 bases at V and 5 bases at J, with 11 bases in the middle. In the original analysis: Reference gene primers were amplified, and this amplification served to estimate nucleated cell counts. Profiled with immunoSEQ multiplex PCR; TCRdb holds only in-frame clones, not every one. V and J calls and clone size are copied from that table; D and trimming were computed from the DNA. This table has about 200,000 clones, 83% appearing once. The chain employs TRBV24-1 and TRBJ1-4; a weak D match, TRBD1 (6 bases). The sample comprised peripheral blood. The sequence was obtained from a middle-aged woman with active or convalescent COVID-19. The CDR3 sequence: CATSDSGVGNEKLFF. The CDR3 region has the DNA TGTGCCACCAGTGATTCAGGGGTAGGCAATGAAAAACTGTTTTTT.